Shown below are 9 T cell receptor beta chains from a single sample sequenced in a study of blood T cell repertoires in COVID-19. Clones were sequenced by immunoSEQ multiplex PCR, and TCRdb holds only the in-frame ones, with some missing. This table holds over 300,000 clones, around 87% found once. Sample: PBMCs or T cells enriched from blood (not recorded which). Every receptor here comes from a woman aged 30 to 39 with acute COVID-19.

The chain uses TRBV27 and TRBJ2-1, with TRBD1 matching 8 bases. This CDR3 is 15 amino acids long. V shed 6 bases, J shed 2 bases, and the junction held 6 bases outside the gene matches. The germline gives CDR1 MNHEY, CDR2 SMNVEV (reference sequence). The CDR3 DNA sequence: TGTGCCAGCAGACGGACAGGGTCTACCTACAATGAGCAGTTCTTC. It encodes CASRRTGSTYNEQFF.

V usage is TRBV18 and J usage is TRBJ1-1; 8 nucleotides line up with TRBD1. V gave up 6 bases and J gave up 6 bases; unmatched junction bases: 6. There are 13 residues in the CDR3. In germline, CDR1 is KGHSH, CDR2 LQKENI. The CDR3 DNA is TGTGCCAGCTCCAAGGACAGGGCTTCTGAAGCTTTCTTT. It codes for CASSKDRASEAFF.

The J gene is TRBJ1-6, the V gene TRBV25-1; D possibly corresponds to TRBD1 (6 bases). V lost 2 bases and J lost 9, with 17 bases in between. The germline V gene encodes CDR1 MGHDK and CDR2 SYGVNS. The CDR3 extends over 16 amino acids. CDR3 nucleotides: TGTGCCAGCAGTGAACTTCGATGGCAGGGGAGTTCACCCCTCCACTTT. Protein product: CASSELRWQGSSPLHF. Supplemented by reference TRBV25-1 and TRBJ1-6, the full variable domain reads EADIYQTPRYLVIGTGKKITLECSQTMGHDKMYWYQQDPGMELHLIHYSYGVNSTEKGDLSSESTVSRIRTEHFPLTLESARPSHTSQYLCASSELRWQGSSPLHFGNGTRLTVT.

This clone was detected a few times. This chain links TRBV7-3 with TRBJ1-6; TRBD1 matches 9 bases. Germline loops: CDR1 SGHTA, CDR2 FQGTGA. The CDR3 contains 13 residues. The J segment lost 10 bases and the V segment lost 5 bases, leaving 3 bases of the junction unmatched. The CDR3 bases are TGTGCCAGCAGCCAGGGACAGGGCTCACCCCTCCACTTT. It codes for CASSQGQGSPLHF.

The chain is built from TRBV7-9 and TRBJ2-3; perhaps TRBD1 as D (5 bases). The CDR3 has 16 amino acids. The V end was cut by 1 base, the J end by 5 bases, with 16 bases between. The germline gives CDR1 SEHNR, CDR2 FQNEAQ (reference sequence). The CDR3 protein is CASSLVQGHTGDTQYF. DNA for the CDR3: TGTGCCAGCAGCTTAGTTCAAGGGCACACAGGAGATACGCAGTATTTT.

Note on this clone: This same CDR3 is encoded by further DNA sequences in the sample. CDR3 region: CASSVAGGKDTQYF. The CDR3 DNA follows: TGTGCCAGCAGCGTAGCGGGGGGAAAGGATACGCAGTATTTT. The chain combines TRBV9 with TRBJ2-3; 7 bases line up with TRBD2. After removal of 0 bases from V and 6 bases from J, the junction contained 4 bases not matched to a gene. This CDR3 has 14 residues. Germline CDR1 is SGDLS and CDR2 is YYNGEE.

A few counts support this clone. The CDR3 nucleotides read TGTGCCAGCAGTTTAAGGGACAGGCGGAGGGCTTTCTTT. Protein product: CASSLRDRRRAFF. The V call is TRBV28, the J call TRBJ1-1, with TRBD1 identical over 8 bases. This CDR3 spans 13 amino acids. Unmatched junction bases numbered 7, after V lost 2 bases and J lost 11 bases. The germline V gene encodes CDR1 MDHEN and CDR2 SYDVKM.

CDR3 protein: CASSHPGQGGGETQYF. The CDR3 DNA is TGCGCCAGCAGCCACCCCGGACAGGGGGGCGGAGAGACCCAGTACTTC. The V and J genes are TRBV4-1 and TRBJ2-5, with 10 bases matching TRBD1. The CDR3 totals 16 residues. CDR1 and CDR2 (germline): MGHRA, YSYEKL. V dropped 3 bases and J dropped 4; count of bases not matched to a gene: 8.

The chain links TRBV25-1 to TRBJ1-2; weak D call: TRBD1 (5 bases). Germline-derived CDR1 and CDR2 are MGHDK and SYGVNS. The germline V and J ends were trimmed by 3 bases and 3 bases, with 8 bases remaining between them. CDR3 length: 13 residues. The chain's CDR3 is CASSEGGDYGYTF. Written as DNA, the CDR3 is TGTGCCAGCAGTGAGGGAGGGGACTATGGCTACACCTTC.